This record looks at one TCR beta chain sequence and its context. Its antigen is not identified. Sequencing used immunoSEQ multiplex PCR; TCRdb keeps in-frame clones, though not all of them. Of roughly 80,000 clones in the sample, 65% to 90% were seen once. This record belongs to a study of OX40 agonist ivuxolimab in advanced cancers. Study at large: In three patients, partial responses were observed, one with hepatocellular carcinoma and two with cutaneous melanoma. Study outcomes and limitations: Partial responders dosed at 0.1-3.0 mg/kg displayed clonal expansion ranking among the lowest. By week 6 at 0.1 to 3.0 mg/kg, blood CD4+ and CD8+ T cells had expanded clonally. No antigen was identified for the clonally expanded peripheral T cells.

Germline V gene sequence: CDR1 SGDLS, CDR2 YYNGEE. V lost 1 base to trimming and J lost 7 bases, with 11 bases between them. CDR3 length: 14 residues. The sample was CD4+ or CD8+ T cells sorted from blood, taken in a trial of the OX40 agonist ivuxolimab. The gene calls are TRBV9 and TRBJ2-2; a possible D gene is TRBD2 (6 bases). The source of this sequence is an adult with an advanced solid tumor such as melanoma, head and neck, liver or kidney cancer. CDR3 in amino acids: CASSVTGSGGELFF. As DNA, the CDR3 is TGTGCCAGCAGCGTAACCGGGAGTGGCGGGGAGCTGTTTTTT.